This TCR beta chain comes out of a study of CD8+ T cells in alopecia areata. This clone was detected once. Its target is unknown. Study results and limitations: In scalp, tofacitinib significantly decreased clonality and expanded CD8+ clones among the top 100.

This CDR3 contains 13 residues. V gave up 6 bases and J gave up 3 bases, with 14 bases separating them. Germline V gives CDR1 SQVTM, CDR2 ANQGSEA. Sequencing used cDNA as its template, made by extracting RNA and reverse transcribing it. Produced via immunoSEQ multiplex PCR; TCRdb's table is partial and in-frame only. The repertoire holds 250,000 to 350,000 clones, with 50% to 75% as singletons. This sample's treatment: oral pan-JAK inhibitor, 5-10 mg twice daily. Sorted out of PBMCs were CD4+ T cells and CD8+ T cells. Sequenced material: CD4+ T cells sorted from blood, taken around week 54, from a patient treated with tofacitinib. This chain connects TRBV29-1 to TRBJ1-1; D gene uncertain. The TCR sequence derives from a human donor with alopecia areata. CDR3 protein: CSVAVVADTEAFF. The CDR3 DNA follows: TGCAGCGTCGCTGTTGTCGCCGACACTGAAGCTTTCTTT.